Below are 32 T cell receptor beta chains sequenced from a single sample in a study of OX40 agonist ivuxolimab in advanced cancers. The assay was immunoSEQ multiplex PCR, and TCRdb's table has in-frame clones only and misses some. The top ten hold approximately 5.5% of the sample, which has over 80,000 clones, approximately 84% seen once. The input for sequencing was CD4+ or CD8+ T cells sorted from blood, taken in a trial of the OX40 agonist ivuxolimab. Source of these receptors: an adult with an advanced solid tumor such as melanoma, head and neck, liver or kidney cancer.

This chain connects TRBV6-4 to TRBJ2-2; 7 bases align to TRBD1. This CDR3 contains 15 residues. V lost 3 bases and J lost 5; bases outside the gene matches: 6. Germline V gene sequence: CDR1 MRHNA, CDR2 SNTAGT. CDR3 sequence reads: CASSETTGLTGELFF. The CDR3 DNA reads TGTGCCAGCAGTGAAACGACAGGGTTGACCGGGGAGCTGTTTTTT.

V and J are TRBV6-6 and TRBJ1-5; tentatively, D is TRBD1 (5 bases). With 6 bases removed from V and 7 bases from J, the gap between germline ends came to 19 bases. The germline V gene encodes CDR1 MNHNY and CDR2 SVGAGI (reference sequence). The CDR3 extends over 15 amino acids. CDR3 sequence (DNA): TGTGCCAGCAGCCCCTCCCAGGGAATGGGACAGCCCCAGCATTTT. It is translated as CASSPSQGMGQPQHF.

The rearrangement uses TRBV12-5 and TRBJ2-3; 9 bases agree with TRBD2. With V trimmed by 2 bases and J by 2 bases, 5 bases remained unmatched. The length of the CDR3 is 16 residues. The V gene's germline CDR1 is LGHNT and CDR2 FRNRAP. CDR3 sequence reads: CASGLTRLAVTDTQYF. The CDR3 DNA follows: TGTGCTAGTGGTTTGACTCGACTAGCGGTCACAGATACGCAGTATTTT.

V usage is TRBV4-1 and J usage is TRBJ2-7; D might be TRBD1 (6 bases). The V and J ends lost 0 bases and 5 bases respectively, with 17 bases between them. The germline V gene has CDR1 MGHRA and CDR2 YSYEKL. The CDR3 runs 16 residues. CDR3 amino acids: CASSQDPAGAIDEQYF. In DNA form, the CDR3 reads TGCGCCAGCAGCCAAGATCCAGCAGGGGCTATCGACGAGCAGTACTTC.

As DNA, the CDR3 is TGTGCCAGTAGTGATGGCGGGACGAACTATGGCTACACCTTC. This codes for CASSDGGTNYGYTF. The rearrangement links TRBV19 to TRBJ1-2, with a tentative D call TRBD1 (5 bases). Trimming removed 5 bases at V and 2 bases at J, with 12 bases between. The germline CDR1 and CDR2 sequences are LNHDA and SQIVND (reference sequence). This CDR3 is built from 14 residues.

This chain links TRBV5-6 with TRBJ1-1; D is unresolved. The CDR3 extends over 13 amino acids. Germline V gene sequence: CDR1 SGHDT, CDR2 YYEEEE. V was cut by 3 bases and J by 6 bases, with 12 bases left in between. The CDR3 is CASSWSGSPEAFF. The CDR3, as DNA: TGTGCCAGCAGCTGGTCCGGCTCCCCTGAAGCTTTCTTT.

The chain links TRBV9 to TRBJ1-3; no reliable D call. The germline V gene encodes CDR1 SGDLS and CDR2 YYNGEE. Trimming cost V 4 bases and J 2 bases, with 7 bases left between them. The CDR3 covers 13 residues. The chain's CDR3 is CASSPYTGNTIYF. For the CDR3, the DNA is TGTGCCAGCAGCCCCTATACTGGAAACACCATATATTTT.

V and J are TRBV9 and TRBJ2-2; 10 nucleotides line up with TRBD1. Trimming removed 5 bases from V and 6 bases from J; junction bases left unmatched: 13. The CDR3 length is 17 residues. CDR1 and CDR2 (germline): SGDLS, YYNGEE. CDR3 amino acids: CASSDRGRSGTPGELFF. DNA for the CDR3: TGTGCCAGCAGTGACAGGGGGCGCAGTGGCACCCCCGGGGAGCTGTTTTTT.

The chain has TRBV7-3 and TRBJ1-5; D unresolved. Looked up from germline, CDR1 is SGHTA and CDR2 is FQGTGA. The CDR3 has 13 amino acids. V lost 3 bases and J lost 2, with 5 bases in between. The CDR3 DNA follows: TGTGCCAGCAGCTTCTTGGGCAATCAGCCCCAGCATTTT. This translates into CASSFLGNQPQHF.

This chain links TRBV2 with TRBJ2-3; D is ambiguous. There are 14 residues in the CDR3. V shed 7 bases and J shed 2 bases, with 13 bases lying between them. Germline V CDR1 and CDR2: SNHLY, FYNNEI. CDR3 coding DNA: TGTGCCAGCAAAAAAGGGCGAATCACAGATACGCAGTATTTT. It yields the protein CASKKGRITDTQYF. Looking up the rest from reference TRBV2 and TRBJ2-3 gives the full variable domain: EPEVTQTPSHQVTQMGQEVILRCVPISNHLYFYWYRQILGQKVEFLVSFYNNEISEKSEIFDDQFSVERPDGSNFTLKIRSTKLEDSAMYFCASKKGRITDTQYFGPGTRLTVL.

CDR3 amino acids: CASSRGASGSADTQYF. CDR3 DNA: TGTGCCAGCAGCCGAGGGGCTAGCGGGAGCGCAGATACGCAGTATTTT. The chain couples TRBV11-2 to TRBJ2-3; 10 bases are a match to TRBD2. V shed 5 bases, J shed 4 bases, and the junction held 9 bases outside the gene matches. The CDR3 length is 16 residues. Germline V gene data show CDR1 as SGHAT and CDR2 as FQNNGV.

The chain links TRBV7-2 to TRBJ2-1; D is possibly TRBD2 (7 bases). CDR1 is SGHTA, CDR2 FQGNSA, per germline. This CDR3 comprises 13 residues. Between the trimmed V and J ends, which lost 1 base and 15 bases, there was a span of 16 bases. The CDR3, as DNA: TGTGCCAGCAGCTTAGACGGGGGGCCCCAGGGGTTCTTC. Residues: CASSLDGGPQGFF.

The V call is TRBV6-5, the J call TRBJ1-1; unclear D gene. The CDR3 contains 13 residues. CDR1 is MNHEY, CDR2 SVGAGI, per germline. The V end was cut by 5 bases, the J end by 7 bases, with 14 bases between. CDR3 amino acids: CASSKTATSEAFF. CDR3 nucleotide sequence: TGTGCCAGCAGTAAGACGGCCACAAGTGAAGCTTTCTTT.

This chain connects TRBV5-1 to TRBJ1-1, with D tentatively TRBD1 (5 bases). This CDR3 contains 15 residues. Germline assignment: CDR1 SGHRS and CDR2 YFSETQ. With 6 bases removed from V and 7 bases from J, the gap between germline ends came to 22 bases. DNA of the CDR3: TGCGCCAGCACCGGCATGGGGGGTGAGCGGGGTGAAGCTTTCTTT. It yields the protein CASTGMGGERGEAFF.

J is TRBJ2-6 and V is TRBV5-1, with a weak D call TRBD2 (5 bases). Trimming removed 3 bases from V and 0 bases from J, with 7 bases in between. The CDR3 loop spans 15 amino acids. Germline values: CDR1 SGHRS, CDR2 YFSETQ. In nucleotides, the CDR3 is TGCGCCAGCAGCTGGACTTTCTCTGGGGCCAACGTCCTGACTTTC. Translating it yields CASSWTFSGANVLTF.

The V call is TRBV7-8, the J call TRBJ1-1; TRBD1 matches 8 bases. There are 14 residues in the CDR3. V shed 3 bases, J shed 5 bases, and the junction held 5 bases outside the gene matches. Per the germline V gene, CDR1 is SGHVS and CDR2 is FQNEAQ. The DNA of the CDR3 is TGTGCCAGCAGCTTCCAGGGGGCGCAGACTGAAGCTTTCTTT. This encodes CASSFQGAQTEAFF.

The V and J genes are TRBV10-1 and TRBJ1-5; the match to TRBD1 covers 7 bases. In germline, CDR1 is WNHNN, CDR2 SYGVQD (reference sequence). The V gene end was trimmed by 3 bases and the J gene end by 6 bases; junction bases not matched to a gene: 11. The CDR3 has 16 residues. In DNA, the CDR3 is TGCGCCAGCAGTGACTCTAAACCAGGGGGTCGTCAGCCCCAGCATTTT. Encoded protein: CASSDSKPGGRQPQHF.

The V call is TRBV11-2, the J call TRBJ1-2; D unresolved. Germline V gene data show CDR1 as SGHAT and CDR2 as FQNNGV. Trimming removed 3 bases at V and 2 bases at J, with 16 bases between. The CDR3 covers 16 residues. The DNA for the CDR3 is TGTGCCAGCAGCTTCGTGAATCAGGCCAACAACTATGGCTACACCTTC. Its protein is CASSFVNQANNYGYTF.

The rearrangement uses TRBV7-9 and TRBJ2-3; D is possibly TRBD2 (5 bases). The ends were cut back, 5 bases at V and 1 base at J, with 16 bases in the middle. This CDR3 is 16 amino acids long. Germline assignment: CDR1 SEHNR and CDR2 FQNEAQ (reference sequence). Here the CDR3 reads CASSPRAGEGTDTQYF. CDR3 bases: TGTGCCAGCAGCCCTCGGGCGGGTGAGGGCACAGATACGCAGTATTTT. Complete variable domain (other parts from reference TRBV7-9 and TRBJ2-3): DTGVSQNPRHKITKRGQNVTFRCDPISEHNRLYWYRQTLGQGPEFLTYFQNEAQLEKSRLLSDRFSAERPKGSFSTLEIQRTEQGDSAMYLCASSPRAGEGTDTQYFGPGTRLTVL.

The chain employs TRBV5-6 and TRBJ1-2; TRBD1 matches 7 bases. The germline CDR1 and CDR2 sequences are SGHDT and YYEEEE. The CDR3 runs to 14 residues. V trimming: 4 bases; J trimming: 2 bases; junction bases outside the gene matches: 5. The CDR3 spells CASSRGTANYGYTF. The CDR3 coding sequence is TGTGCCAGCAGCCGTGGGACAGCGAACTATGGCTACACCTTC. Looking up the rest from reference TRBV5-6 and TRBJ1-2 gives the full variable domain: DAGVTQSPTHLIKTRGQQVTLRCSPKSGHDTVSWYQQALGQGPQFIFQYYEEEERQRGNFPDRFSGHQFPNYSSELNVNALLLGDSALYLCASSRGTANYGYTFGSGTRLTVV.

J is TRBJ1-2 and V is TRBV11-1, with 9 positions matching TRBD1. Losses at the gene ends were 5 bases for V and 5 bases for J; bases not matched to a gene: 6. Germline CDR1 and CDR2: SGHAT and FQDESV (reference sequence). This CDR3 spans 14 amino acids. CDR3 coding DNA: TGTGCCAGCAGCCCCGGACAGGGGCCGTATGGCTACACCTTC. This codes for CASSPGQGPYGYTF.

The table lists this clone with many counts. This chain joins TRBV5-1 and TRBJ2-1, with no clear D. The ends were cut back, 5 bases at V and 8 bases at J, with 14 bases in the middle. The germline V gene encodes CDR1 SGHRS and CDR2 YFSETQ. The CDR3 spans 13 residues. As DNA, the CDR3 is TGCGCCAGCAGGGGTTTGACCAACGATGAGCAGTTCTTC. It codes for CASRGLTNDEQFF.

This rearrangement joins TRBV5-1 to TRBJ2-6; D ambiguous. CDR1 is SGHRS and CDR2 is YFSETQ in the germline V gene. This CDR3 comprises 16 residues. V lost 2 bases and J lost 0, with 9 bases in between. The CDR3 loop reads CASSFPEFSGANVLTF. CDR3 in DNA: TGCGCCAGCAGCTTTCCGGAATTCTCTGGGGCCAACGTCCTGACTTTC.

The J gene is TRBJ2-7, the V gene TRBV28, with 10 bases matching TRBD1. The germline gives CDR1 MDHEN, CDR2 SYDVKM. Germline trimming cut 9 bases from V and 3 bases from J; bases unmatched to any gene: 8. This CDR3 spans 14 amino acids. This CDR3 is CASEETGGLYEQYF. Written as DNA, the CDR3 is TGTGCCAGTGAGGAGACAGGGGGCCTCTACGAGCAGTACTTC.

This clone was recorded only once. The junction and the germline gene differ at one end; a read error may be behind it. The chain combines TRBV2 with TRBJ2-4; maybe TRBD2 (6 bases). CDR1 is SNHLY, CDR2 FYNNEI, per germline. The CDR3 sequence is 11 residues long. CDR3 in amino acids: CPGGTKNIQYF. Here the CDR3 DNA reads TGCCCCGGAGGGACCAAAAACATTCAGTACTTC.

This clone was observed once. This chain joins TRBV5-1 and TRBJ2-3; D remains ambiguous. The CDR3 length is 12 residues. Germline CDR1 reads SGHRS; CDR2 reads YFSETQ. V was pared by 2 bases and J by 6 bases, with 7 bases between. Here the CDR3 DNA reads TGCGCCAGCAGCTTCTCGACGGATACGCAGTATTTT. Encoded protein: CASSFSTDTQYF.

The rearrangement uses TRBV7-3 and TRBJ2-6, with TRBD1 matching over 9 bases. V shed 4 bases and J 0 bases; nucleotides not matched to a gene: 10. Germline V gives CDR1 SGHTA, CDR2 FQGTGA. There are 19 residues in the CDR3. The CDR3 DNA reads TGTGCCAGCAGCTATACAGGGGGCTCCGATTACTCTGGGGCCAACGTCCTGACTTTC. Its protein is CASSYTGGSDYSGANVLTF.

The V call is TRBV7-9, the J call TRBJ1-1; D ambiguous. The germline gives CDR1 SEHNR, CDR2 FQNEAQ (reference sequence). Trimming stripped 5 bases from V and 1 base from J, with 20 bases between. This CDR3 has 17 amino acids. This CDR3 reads CASSPRGPGSGNTEAFF. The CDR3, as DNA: TGTGCCAGCAGCCCAAGAGGACCGGGATCAGGGAACACTGAAGCTTTCTTT. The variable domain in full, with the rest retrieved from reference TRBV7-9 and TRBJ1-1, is DTGVSQNPRHKITKRGQNVTFRCDPISEHNRLYWYRQTLGQGPEFLTYFQNEAQLEKSRLLSDRFSAERPKGSFSTLEIQRTEQGDSAMYLCASSPRGPGSGNTEAFFGQGTRLTVV.

CDR3 loop: CASGSDYEQYF. The DNA for the CDR3 is TGTGCCAGTGGATCCGACTACGAGCAGTACTTC. The rearrangement uses TRBV9 and TRBJ2-5; the D is unclear. TRBJ2-7 explains the end of the DNA better; the J call may be wrong. Germline V gene data show CDR1 as SGDLS and CDR2 as YYNGEE. This CDR3 region has 11 residues.

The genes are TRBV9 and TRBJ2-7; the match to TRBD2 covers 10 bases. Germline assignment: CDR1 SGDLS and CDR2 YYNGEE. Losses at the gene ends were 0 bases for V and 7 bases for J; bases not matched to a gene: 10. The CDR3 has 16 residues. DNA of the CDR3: TGTGCCAGCAGCGTAGGAGCGGGAGGGCCGGTCGGAGAGCAGTACTTC. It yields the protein CASSVGAGGPVGEQYF.

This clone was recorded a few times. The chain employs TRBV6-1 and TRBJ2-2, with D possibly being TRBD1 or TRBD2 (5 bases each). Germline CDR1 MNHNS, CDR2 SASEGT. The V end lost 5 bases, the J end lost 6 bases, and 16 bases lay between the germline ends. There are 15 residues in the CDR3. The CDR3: CASSSTVRDPGELFF. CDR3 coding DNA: TGTGCCAGCAGTTCAACAGTCAGGGACCCCGGGGAGCTGTTTTTT.

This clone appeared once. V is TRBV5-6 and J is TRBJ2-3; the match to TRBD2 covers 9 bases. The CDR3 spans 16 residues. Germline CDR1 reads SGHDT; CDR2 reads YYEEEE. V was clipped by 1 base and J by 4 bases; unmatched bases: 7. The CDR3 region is CASSLRAGGLPDTQYF. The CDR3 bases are TGTGCCAGCAGCTTGAGGGCGGGAGGGCTCCCAGATACGCAGTATTTT. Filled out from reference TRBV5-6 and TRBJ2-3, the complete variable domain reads DAGVTQSPTHLIKTRGQQVTLRCSPKSGHDTVSWYQQALGQGPQFIFQYYEEEERQRGNFPDRFSGHQFPNYSSELNVNALLLGDSALYLCASSLRAGGLPDTQYFGPGTRLTVL.